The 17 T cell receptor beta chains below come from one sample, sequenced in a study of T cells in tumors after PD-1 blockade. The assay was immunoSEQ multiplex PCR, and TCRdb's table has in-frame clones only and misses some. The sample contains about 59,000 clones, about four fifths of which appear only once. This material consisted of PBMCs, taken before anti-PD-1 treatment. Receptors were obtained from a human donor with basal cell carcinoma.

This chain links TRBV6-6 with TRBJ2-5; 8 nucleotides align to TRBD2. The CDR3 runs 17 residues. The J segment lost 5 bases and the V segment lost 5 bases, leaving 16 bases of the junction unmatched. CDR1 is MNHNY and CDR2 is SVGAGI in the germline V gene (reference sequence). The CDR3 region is CASSPPLGAGGDETQYF. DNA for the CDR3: TGTGCCAGCAGTCCCCCTCTAGGTGCGGGGGGCGACGAGACCCAGTACTTC.

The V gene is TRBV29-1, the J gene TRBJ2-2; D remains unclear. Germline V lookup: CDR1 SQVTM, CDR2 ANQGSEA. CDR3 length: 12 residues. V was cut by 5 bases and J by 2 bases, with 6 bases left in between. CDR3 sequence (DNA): TGCAGCGTTCGTAGTAACACCGGGGAGCTGTTTTTT. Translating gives CSVRSNTGELFF.

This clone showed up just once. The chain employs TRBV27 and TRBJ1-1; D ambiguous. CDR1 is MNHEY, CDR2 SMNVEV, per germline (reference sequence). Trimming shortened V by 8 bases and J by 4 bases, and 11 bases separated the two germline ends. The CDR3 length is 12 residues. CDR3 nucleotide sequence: TGTGCCAGCGGCCAGATTGGCACTGAAGCTTTCTTT. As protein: CASGQIGTEAFF.

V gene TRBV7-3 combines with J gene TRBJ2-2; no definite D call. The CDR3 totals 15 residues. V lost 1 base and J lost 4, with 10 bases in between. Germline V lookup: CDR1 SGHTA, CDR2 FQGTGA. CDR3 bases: TGTGCCAGCAGCTTAAGTGAAAGAGCCACCGGGGAGCTGTTTTTT. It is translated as CASSLSERATGELFF.

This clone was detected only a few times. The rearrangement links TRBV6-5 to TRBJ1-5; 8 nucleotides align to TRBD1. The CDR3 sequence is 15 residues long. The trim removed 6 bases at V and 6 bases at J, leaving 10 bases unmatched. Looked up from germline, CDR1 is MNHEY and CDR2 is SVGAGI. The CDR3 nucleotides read TGTGCCAGCAGCCCGGACAGGGCTTTATCTCAGCCCCAGCATTTT. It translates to CASSPDRALSQPQHF.

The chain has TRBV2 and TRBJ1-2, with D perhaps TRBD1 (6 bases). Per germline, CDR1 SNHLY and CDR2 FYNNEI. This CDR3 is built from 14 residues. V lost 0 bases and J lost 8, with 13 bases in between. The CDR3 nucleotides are TGTGCCAGCAGTGAAGCTTCGGGGGCCGGCGGCTACACCTTC. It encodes CASSEASGAGGYTF.

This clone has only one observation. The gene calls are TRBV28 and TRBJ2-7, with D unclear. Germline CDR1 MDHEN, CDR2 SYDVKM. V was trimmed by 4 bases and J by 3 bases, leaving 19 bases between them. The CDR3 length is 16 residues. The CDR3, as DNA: TGTGCCAGCAGTTCCTTCGACCAGCAGGTAGACTACGAGCAGTACTTC. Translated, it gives CASSSFDQQVDYEQYF. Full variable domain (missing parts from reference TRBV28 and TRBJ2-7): DVKVTQSSRYLVKRTGEKVFLECVQDMDHENMFWYRQDPGLGLRLIYFSYDVKMKEKGDIPEGYSVSREKKERFSLILESASTNQTSMYLCASSSFDQQVDYEQYFGPGTRLTVT.

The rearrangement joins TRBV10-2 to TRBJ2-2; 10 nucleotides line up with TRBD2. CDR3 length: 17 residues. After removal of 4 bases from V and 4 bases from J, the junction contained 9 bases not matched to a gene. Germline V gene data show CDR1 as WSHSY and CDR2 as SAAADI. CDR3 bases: TGCGCCAGCAGTGCACTCCCAGCGGGGGGGAGCACCGGGGAGCTGTTTTTT. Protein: CASSALPAGGSTGELFF.

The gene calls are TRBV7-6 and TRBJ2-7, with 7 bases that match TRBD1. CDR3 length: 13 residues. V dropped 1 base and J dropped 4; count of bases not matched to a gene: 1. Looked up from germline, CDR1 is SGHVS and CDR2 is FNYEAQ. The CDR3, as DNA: TGTGCCAGCAGCTTAGAACAGGGGTACGAGCAGTACTTC. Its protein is CASSLEQGYEQYF.

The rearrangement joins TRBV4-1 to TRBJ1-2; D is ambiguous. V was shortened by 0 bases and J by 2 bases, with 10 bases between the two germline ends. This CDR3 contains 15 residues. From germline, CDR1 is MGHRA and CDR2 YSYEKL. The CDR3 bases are TGCGCCAGCAGCCAAGAGGTAGCAGCGAACTATGGCTACACCTTC. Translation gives CASSQEVAANYGYTF.

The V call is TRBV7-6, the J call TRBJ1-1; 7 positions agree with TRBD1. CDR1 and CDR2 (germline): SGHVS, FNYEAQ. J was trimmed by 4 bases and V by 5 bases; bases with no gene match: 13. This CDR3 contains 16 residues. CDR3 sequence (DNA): TGTGCCAGCAGCACTGCCGGGACAGTTGCGGGCACTGAAGCTTTCTTT. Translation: CASSTAGTVAGTEAFF. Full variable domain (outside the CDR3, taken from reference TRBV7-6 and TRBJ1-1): GAGVSQSPRYKVTKRGQDVALRCDPISGHVSLYWYRQALGQGPEFLTYFNYEAQQDKSGLPNDRFSAERPEGSISTLTIQRTEQRDSAMYRCASSTAGTVAGTEAFFGQGTRLTVV.

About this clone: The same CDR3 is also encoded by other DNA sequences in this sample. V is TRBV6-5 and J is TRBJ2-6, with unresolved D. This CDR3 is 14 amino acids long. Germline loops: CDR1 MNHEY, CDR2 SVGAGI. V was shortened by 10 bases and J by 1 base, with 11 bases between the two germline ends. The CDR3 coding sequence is TGTGCCACCGTATTACTTTCTGGGGCCAACGTCCTGACTTTC. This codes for CATVLLSGANVLTF.

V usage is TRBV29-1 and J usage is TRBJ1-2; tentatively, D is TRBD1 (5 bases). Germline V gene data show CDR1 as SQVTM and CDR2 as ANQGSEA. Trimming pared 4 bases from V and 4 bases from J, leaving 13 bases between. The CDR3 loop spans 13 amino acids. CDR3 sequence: CSVGPGSGYGYTF. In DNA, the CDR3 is TGCAGCGTTGGGCCAGGGTCAGGCTATGGCTACACCTTC.

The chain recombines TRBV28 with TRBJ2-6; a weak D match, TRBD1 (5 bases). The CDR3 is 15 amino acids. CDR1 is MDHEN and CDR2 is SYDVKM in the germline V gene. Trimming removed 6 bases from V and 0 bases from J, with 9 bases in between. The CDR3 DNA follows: TGTGCCAGCAGAATCGACAGCTCTGGGGCCAACGTCCTGACTTTC. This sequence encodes CASRIDSSGANVLTF.

CDR3 coding DNA: TGTGCCAGTAGTATGGGGACTAGCCCAGGGGAGACCCAGTACTTC. This sequence encodes CASSMGTSPGETQYF. This sequence joins TRBV19 and TRBJ2-5, with 9 bases that match TRBD2. This CDR3 region has 15 residues. V dropped 3 bases and J dropped 5; count of bases not matched to a gene: 7. The germline V gene encodes CDR1 LNHDA and CDR2 SQIVND (reference sequence).

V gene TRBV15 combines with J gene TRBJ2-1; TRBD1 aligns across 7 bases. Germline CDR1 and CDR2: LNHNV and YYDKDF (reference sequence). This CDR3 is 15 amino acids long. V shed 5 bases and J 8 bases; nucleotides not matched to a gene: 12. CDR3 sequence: CATSFRQGMNHEQFF. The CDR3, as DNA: TGTGCCACCAGCTTTAGACAGGGAATGAATCATGAGCAGTTCTTC.

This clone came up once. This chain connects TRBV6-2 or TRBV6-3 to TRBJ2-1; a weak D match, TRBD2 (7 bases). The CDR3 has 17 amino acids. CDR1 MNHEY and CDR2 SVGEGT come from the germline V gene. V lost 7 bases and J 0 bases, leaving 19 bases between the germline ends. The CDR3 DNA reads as TGTGCCAGCACCCCGAACCTGGGGGGGCGCTCCTACAATGAGCAGTTCTTC. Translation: CASTPNLGGRSYNEQFF.